Shown below are 27 T cell receptor beta chains from a single sample sequenced in a study of identical twins. Each CDR3 protein gets one entry after TCRdb re-called the 5' RACE reads with MiXCR. The repertoire includes under 400,000 distinct CDR3 sequences, approximately 8.8% of them detected once, and around 8.6% sits in the top ten. The sequencing input was naive T cells sorted from blood. The receptors originated from a woman between 50 and 59 years old in good health.

The chain joins TRBV2 to TRBJ2-1; 9 bases are a match to TRBD2. Germline V gene lookup returns CDR1 SNHLY and CDR2 FYNNEI. The CDR3 has 16 residues. With V trimmed by 3 bases and J by 3 bases, 6 bases remained unmatched. CDR3 nucleotides: TGTGCCAGCAGTGATCGGCTAGCGGGGAACTACAATGAGCAGTTCTTC. Translating it yields CASSDRLAGNYNEQFF. Drawing the rest from reference TRBV2 and TRBJ2-1, the complete variable domain is EPEVTQTPSHQVTQMGQEVILRCVPISNHLYFYWYRQILGQKVEFLVSFYNNEISEKSEIFDDQFSVERPDGSNFTLKIRSTKLEDSAMYFCASSDRLAGNYNEQFFGPGTRLTVL.

The sample holds many counts of this clonotype. This chain joins TRBV6-5 and TRBJ2-5; no clear D gene. CDR1 MNHEY and CDR2 SVGAGI come from the germline V gene. V lost 2 bases and J 3 bases, leaving 4 bases between the germline ends. The CDR3 length is 12 residues. The CDR3 coding sequence is TGTGCCAGCAGTTACGGGGAAGAGACCCAGTACTTC. This encodes CASSYGEETQYF.

This clonotype was observed many times. The chain links TRBV5-6 to TRBJ2-2; D unresolved. This CDR3 is built from 13 residues. V shed 4 bases and J shed 6 bases, with 10 bases lying between them. Germline loops: CDR1 SGHDT, CDR2 YYEEEE. The CDR3 DNA reads TGTGCCAGCAGCCCATCTAGTTCCGGGGAGCTGTTTTTT. Protein product: CASSPSSSGELFF.

V gene TRBV5-1 combines with J gene TRBJ1-1; D possibly corresponds to TRBD1 (5 bases). Germline assignment: CDR1 SGHRS and CDR2 YFSETQ. CDR3 length: 14 amino acids. V lost 4 bases and J 4 bases, leaving 14 bases between the germline ends. The CDR3 protein is CASSGSRASTEAFF. CDR3 DNA: TGCGCCAGCAGCGGATCCAGGGCATCCACTGAAGCTTTCTTT.

The chain joins TRBV12-3 or TRBV12-4 to TRBJ2-1; D could derive from TRBD1 or TRBD2 (6 bases each). This CDR3 contains 15 residues. V lost 8 bases, J lost 5 bases, and 19 bases lay in between. CDR3 in amino acids: CASYRGPPRNNEQFF. Written as DNA, the CDR3 is TGTGCCAGCTACCGGGGGCCCCCTCGGAACAATGAGCAGTTCTTC.

This clonotype was found a few times. The chain joins TRBV6-6 to TRBJ2-3; 12 nucleotides align to TRBD2. There are 17 residues in the CDR3. In germline, CDR1 is MNHNY, CDR2 SVGAGI (reference sequence). V lost 1 base and J lost 1; bases outside the gene matches: 3. The CDR3 DNA is TGTGCCAGCAGTTACTTTGGGACTAGCGGGCGCACAGATACGCAGTATTTT. This sequence encodes CASSYFGTSGRTDTQYF.

V usage is TRBV5-1 and J usage is TRBJ2-7, with a possible D match to TRBD2 (5 bases). The ends were cut back, 0 bases at V and 0 bases at J, with 10 bases in the middle. The germline CDR1 and CDR2 sequences are SGHRS and YFSETQ. The CDR3 is 15 amino acids. The CDR3 loop is CASSLVRASSYEQYF. CDR3 nucleotides: TGCGCCAGCAGCTTGGTGCGGGCGAGCTCCTACGAGCAGTACTTC. Full variable domain (missing parts from reference TRBV5-1 and TRBJ2-7): KAGVTQTPRYLIKTRGQQVTLSCSPISGHRSVSWYQQTPGQGLQFLFEYFSETQRNKGNFPGRFSGRQFSNSRSEMNVSTLELGDSALYLCASSLVRASSYEQYFGPGTRLTVT.

The table lists this clonotype with many counts. This chain joins TRBV18 and TRBJ2-7, with D tentatively TRBD2 (6 bases). The V gene lost 4 bases and the J gene lost 4 bases, with 11 bases spanning the gap. The CDR3 length is 13 residues. CDR1 and CDR2 from the germline V gene are KGHSH and LQKENI. CDR3 residues: CASSQSGVYEQYV. The CDR3 coding sequence is TGTGCCAGCTCACAGTCGGGAGTGTACGAGCAGTACGTC.

This clonotype was seen a few times. The chain couples TRBV5-1 to TRBJ2-1, with 8 positions matching TRBD2. The germline gives CDR1 SGHRS, CDR2 YFSETQ. Trimming cost V 1 base and J 5 bases; bases outside gene matches: 11. The length of the CDR3 is 17 residues. The CDR3 here is CASSLFQRKRGNNEQFF. CDR3 DNA: TGCGCCAGCAGCTTGTTCCAACGAAAGCGGGGGAACAATGAGCAGTTCTTC.

In its sample, this clonotype was seen a few times. This rearrangement joins TRBV6-5 to TRBJ2-7, with 9 bases matching TRBD1. With 2 bases clipped from V and 7 bases from J, the junction kept 9 bases outside the gene matches. The CDR3 is 15 residues long. Germline-derived CDR1 and CDR2 are MNHEY and SVGAGI. CDR3 in DNA: TGTGCCAGCAGTTACGTGGGACAGGGTTCGGGGGAGCAGTACTTC. This codes for CASSYVGQGSGEQYF.

Only a few counts were recorded for this clonotype. The chain employs TRBV29-1 and TRBJ2-5; D is possibly TRBD1 (5 bases). Per germline, CDR1 SQVTM and CDR2 ANQGSEA. The ends were cut back, 4 bases at V and 5 bases at J, with 14 bases in the middle. CDR3 length: 13 residues. CDR3 nucleotides: TGCAGCGTTGGACGCAGGGTCACTGAGACCCAGTACTTC. Protein sequence: CSVGRRVTETQYF.

This clonotype was detected ten times or more. The chain joins TRBV29-1 to TRBJ2-1; D may be TRBD1 or TRBD2 (5 bases each). The V gene lost 5 bases and the J gene lost 5 bases, with 25 bases spanning the gap. The CDR3 is 17 residues long. Germline CDR1 reads SQVTM; CDR2 reads ANQGSEA. CDR3 residues: CSVTRGSLSIGDNEQFF. In nucleotides, the CDR3 is TGCAGCGTTACTAGGGGCTCCCTGTCAATCGGGGACAATGAGCAGTTCTTC.

This clonotype was picked up many times. This sequence joins TRBV5-1 and TRBJ2-2; D is possibly TRBD1 or TRBD2 (5 bases each). V lost 2 bases and J 3 bases, leaving 11 bases between the germline ends. The V gene's germline CDR1 is SGHRS and CDR2 YFSETQ. The CDR3 has 15 amino acids. CDR3 region: CASSFDGADTGELFF. The CDR3 DNA is TGCGCCAGCAGCTTCGACGGGGCCGACACCGGGGAGCTGTTTTTT.

The chain employs TRBV4-2 and TRBJ1-5; D unclear. Between the trimmed V and J ends, which lost 1 base and 0 bases, there was a span of 10 bases. The CDR3 sequence is 16 residues long. CDR1 is LGHNA and CDR2 is YNFKEQ in the germline V gene. The CDR3 sequence is CASSQGAYYSNQPQHF. CDR3 sequence (DNA): TGTGCCAGCAGCCAAGGGGCTTACTATAGCAATCAGCCCCAGCATTTT.

Ten or more counts support this clonotype. The rearrangement uses TRBV12-3 or TRBV12-4 and TRBJ2-1; the D gene is possibly TRBD2 (6 bases). There are 11 residues in the CDR3. V gave up 6 bases and J gave up 9 bases, with 9 bases separating them. CDR3 coding DNA: TGTGCCAGCAGCCCCGGGAGTGAGCAGTTCTTC. Protein: CASSPGSEQFF.

This clonotype was observed at least ten times. This chain connects TRBV20-1 to TRBJ1-5, with 7 bases lining up with TRBD1. Germline CDR1 reads DFQATT; CDR2 reads SNEGSKA (reference sequence). The CDR3 is made up of 12 amino acids. Germline trimming cut 3 bases from V and 6 bases from J; bases unmatched to any gene: 2. CDR3 amino acids: CSARTGTQPQHF. The CDR3 region has the DNA TGCAGTGCTAGGACAGGGACTCAGCCCCAGCATTTT.

This clonotype was counted only a few times. The rearrangement links TRBV7-2 to TRBJ2-3; no firm D call. V lost 3 bases, J lost 4 bases, and 11 bases lay in between. Per the germline V gene, CDR1 is SGHTA and CDR2 is FQGNSA. This CDR3 contains 14 residues. The CDR3, as DNA: TGTGCCAGCAGCTTCCATCACCCGTCAGATACGCAGTATTTT. This sequence encodes CASSFHHPSDTQYF.

The chain links TRBV7-9 to TRBJ1-1; possibly TRBD1 for D (5 bases). The CDR3 contains 14 residues. Germline CDR1 reads SEHNR; CDR2 reads FQNEAQ (reference sequence). Trimming stripped 10 bases from V and 7 bases from J, with 22 bases between. CDR3 sequence reads: CATQVMWPDSEAFF. In nucleotides, the CDR3 is TGTGCCACCCAGGTCATGTGGCCCGACAGTGAAGCTTTCTTT. Combining the CDR3 with reference TRBV7-9 and TRBJ1-1 gives the whole variable domain DTGVSQNPRHKITKRGQNVTFRCDPISEHNRLYWYRQTLGQGPEFLTYFQNEAQLEKSRLLSDRFSAERPKGSFSTLEIQRTEQGDSAMYLCATQVMWPDSEAFFGQGTRLTVV.

This clonotype was detected many times. The V call is TRBV29-1, the J call TRBJ1-1; 9 bases agree with TRBD1. The CDR3 spans 15 residues. The V gene end was trimmed by 7 bases and the J gene end by 5 bases; junction bases not matched to a gene: 14. Per germline, CDR1 SQVTM and CDR2 ANQGSEA. As DNA, the CDR3 is TGCAGCGGTAAAAAAAGACAGGGGGTATTTACTGAAGCTTTCTTT. As protein: CSGKKRQGVFTEAFF.

At least ten counts were recorded for this clonotype. V usage is TRBV12-3 or TRBV12-4 and J usage is TRBJ2-7; D unresolved. V dropped 2 bases and J dropped 7 bases, with 12 bases sitting between them. There are 13 residues in the CDR3. The CDR3 nucleotides are TGTGCCAGCAGTTTAACGACAACCTCAGAGCAGTACTTC. It yields the protein CASSLTTTSEQYF.

This clonotype was picked up many times. The chain employs TRBV11-2 and TRBJ2-1; tentatively, D is TRBD1 (5 bases). Germline V lookup: CDR1 SGHAT, CDR2 FQNNGV. V lost 5 bases and J 7 bases, leaving 21 bases between the germline ends. This CDR3 has 16 residues. The DNA of the CDR3 is TGTGCCAGCAGCAAAGTCCAGGGTCCAGGGATAAATGAGCAGTTCTTC. It translates to CASSKVQGPGINEQFF.

This clonotype has more than one count but fewer than ten. The rearrangement uses TRBV12-3 or TRBV12-4 and TRBJ1-1; no definite D call. Trimming cost V 6 bases and J 3 bases, with 8 bases left between them. The CDR3 loop spans 12 amino acids. In nucleotides, the CDR3 is TGTGCCAGCAGCCGAGGGTACACTGAAGCTTTCTTT. Translating it yields CASSRGYTEAFF.

This clonotype was counted ten times or more. This CDR3 reads CASSLYQQRSYNEQFF. In DNA form, the CDR3 reads TGCGCCAGCAGCTTGTACCAACAACGCTCCTACAATGAGCAGTTCTTC. This rearrangement joins TRBV5-1 to TRBJ2-1; D is unresolved. Per the germline V gene, CDR1 is SGHRS and CDR2 is YFSETQ. This CDR3 contains 16 residues. V was trimmed by 1 base and J by 0 bases, leaving 11 bases between them.

The chain is built from TRBV5-8 and TRBJ2-3; D is possibly TRBD2 (6 bases). Germline CDR1 and CDR2: SGHTS and YDEGEE. The CDR3 consists of 15 residues. V was cut by 4 bases and J by 2 bases, with 14 bases left in between. The CDR3 DNA is TGTGCCAGCAGCACCTCTGGCGGGACCACAGATACGCAGTATTTT. Translated, it gives CASSTSGGTTDTQYF.

This clonotype was observed many times. The chain links TRBV20-1 to TRBJ2-1, with 14 bases lining up with TRBD2. With 1 base clipped from V and 7 bases from J, the junction kept 3 bases outside the gene matches. Germline values: CDR1 DFQATT, CDR2 SNEGSKA (reference sequence). This CDR3 is built from 15 residues. The CDR3 is CSARATSGRVNEQFF. CDR3 nucleotides: TGCAGTGCTAGAGCGACTAGCGGGAGGGTTAATGAGCAGTTCTTC.

V is TRBV12-3 or TRBV12-4 and J is TRBJ2-3; 11 nucleotides match TRBD2. The CDR3 is 16 residues long. V lost 6 bases to trimming and J lost 2 bases; unmatched junction nucleotides: 7. The CDR3 DNA follows: TGTGCCAGCAGAGTGACTAGCGGGGCTCTCACAGATACGCAGTATTTT. Protein: CASRVTSGALTDTQYF.

Many counts were recorded for this clonotype. The V and J genes are TRBV3-1 and TRBJ2-2; maybe TRBD2 (5 bases). CDR1 and CDR2 from the germline V gene are LGHDT and YNNKEL (reference sequence). The CDR3 length is 16 residues. Deletions cut 0 bases from V and 8 bases from J, with 16 bases between. CDR3 nucleotide sequence: TGTGCCAGCAGCCAAGATTCTGGCGGAGGCCCTGGGGAGCTGTTTTTT. Translated: CASSQDSGGGPGELFF.